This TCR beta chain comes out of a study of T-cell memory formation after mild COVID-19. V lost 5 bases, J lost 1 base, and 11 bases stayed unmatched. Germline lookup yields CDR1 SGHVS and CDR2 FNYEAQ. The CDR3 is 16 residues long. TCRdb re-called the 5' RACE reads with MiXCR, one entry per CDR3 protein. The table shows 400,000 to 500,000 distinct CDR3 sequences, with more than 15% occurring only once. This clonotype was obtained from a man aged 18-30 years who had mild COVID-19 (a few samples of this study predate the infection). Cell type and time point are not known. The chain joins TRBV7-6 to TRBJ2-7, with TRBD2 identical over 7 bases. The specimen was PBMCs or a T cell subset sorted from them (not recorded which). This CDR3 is CASSPMGSGASYEQYF. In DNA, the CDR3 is TGTGCCAGCAGCCCGATGGGCAGCGGGGCGTCCTACGAGCAGTACTTC.